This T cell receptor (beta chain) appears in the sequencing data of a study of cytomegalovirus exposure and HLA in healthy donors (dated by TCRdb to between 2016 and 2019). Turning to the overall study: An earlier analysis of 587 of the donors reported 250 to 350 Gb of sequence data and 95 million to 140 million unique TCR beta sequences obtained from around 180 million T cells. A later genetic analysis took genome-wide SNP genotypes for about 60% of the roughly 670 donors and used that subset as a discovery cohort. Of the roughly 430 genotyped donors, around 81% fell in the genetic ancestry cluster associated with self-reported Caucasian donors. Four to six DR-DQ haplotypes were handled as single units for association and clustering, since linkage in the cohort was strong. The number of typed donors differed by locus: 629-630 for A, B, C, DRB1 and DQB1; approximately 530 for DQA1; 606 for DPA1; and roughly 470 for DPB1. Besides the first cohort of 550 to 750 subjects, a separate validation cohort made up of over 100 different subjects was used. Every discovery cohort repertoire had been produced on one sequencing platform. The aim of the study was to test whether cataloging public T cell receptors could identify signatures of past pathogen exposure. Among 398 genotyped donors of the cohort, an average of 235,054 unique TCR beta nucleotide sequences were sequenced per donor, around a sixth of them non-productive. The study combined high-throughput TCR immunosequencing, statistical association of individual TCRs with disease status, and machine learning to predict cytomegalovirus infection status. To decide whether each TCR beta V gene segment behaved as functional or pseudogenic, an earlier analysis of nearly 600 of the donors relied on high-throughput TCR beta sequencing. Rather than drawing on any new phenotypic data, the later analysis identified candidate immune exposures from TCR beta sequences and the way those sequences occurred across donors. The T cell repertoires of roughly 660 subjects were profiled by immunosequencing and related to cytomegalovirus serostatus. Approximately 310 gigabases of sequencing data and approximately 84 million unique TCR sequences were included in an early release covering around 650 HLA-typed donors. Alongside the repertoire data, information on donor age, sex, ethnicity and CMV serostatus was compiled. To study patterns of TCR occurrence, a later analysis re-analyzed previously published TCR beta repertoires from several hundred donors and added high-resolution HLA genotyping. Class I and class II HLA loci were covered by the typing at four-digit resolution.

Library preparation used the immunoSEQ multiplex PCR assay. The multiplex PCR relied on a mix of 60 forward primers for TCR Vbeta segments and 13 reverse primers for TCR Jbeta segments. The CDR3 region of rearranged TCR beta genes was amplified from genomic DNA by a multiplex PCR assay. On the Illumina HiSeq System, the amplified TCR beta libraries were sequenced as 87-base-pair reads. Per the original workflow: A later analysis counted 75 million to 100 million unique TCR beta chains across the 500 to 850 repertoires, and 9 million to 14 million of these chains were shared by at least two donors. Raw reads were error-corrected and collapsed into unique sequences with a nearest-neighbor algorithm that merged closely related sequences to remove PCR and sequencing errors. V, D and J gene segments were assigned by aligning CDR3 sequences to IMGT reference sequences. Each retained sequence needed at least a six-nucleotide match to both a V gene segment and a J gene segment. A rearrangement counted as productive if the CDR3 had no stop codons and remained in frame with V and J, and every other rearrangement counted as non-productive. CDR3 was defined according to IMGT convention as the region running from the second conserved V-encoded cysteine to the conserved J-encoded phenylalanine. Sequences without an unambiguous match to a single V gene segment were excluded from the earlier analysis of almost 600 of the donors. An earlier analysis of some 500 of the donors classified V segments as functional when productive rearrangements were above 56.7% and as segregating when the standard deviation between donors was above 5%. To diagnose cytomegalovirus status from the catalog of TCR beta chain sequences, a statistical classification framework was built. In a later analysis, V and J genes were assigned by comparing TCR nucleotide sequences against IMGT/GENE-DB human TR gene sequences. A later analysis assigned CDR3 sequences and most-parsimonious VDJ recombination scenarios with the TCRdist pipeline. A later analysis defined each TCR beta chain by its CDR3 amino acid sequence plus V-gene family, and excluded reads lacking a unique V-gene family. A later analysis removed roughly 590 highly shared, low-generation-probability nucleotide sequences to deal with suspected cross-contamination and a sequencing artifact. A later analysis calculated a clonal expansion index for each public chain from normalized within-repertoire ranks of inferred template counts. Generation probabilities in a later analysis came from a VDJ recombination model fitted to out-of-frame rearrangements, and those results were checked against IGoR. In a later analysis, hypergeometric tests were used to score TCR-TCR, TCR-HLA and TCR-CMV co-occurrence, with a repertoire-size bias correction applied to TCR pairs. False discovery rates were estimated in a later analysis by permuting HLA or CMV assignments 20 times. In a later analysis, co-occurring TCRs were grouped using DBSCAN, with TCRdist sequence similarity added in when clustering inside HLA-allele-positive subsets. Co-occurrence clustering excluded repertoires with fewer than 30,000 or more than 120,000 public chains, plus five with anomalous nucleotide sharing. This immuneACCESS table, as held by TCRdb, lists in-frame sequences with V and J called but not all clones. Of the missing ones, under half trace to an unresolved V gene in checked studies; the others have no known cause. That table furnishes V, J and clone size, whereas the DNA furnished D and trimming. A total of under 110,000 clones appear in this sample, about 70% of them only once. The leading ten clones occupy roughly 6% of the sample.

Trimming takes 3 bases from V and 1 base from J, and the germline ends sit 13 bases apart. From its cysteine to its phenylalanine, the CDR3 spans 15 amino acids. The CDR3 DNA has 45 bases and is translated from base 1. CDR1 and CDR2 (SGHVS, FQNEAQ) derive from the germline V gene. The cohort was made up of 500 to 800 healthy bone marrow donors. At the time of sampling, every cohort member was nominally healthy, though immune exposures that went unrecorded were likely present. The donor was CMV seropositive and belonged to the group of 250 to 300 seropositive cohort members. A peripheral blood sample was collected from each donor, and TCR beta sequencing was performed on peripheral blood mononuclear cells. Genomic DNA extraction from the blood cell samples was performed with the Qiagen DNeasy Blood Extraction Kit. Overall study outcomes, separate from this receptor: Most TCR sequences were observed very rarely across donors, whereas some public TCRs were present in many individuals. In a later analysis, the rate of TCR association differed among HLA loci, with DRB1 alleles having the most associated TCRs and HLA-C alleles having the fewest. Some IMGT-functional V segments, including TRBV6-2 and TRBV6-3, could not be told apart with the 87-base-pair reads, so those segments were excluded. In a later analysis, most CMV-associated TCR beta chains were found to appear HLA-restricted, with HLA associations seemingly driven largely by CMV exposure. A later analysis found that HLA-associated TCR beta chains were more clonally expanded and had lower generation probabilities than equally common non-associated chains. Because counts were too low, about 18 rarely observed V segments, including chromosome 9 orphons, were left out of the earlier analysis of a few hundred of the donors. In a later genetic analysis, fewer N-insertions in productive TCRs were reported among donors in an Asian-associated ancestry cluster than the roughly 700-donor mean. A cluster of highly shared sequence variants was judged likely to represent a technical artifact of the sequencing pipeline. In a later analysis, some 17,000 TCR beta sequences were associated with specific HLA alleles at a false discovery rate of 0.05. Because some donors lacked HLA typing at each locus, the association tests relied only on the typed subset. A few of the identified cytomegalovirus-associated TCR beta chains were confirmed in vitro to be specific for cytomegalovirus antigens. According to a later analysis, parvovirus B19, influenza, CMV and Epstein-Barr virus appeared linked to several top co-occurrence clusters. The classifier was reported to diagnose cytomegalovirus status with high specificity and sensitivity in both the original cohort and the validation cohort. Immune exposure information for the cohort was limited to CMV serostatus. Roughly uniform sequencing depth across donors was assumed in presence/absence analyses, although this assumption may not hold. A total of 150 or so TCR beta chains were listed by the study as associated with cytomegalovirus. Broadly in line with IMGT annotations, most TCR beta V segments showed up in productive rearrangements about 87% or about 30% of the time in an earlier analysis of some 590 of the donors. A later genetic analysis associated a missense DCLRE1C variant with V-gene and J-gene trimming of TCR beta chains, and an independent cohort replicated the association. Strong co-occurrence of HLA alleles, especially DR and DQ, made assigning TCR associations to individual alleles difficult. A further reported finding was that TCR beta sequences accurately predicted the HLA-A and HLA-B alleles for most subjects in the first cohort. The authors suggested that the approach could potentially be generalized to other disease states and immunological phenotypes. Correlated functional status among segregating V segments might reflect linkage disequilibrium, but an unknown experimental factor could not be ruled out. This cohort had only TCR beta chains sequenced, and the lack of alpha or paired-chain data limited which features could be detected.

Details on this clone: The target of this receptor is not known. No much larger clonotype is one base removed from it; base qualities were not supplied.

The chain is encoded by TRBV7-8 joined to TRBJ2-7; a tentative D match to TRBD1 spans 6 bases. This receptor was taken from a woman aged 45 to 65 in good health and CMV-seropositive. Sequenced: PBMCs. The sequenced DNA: TGTGCCAGCAGCTTCCGGGACACAAGATCCTACGAGCAGTACTTC. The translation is CASSFRDTRSYEQYF.